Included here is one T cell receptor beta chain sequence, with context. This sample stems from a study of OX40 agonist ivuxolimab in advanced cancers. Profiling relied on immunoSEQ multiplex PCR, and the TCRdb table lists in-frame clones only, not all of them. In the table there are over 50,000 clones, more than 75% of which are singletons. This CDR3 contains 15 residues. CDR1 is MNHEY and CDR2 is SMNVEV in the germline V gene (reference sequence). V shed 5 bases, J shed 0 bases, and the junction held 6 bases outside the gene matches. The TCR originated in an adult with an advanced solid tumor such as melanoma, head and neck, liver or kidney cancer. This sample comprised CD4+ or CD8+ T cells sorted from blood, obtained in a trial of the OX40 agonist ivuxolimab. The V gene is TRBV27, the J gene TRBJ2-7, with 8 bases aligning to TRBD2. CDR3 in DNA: TGTGCCAGCAGTCCACGACTAGCGTCCTCCTACGAGCAGTACTTC. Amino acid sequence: CASSPRLASSYEQYF.